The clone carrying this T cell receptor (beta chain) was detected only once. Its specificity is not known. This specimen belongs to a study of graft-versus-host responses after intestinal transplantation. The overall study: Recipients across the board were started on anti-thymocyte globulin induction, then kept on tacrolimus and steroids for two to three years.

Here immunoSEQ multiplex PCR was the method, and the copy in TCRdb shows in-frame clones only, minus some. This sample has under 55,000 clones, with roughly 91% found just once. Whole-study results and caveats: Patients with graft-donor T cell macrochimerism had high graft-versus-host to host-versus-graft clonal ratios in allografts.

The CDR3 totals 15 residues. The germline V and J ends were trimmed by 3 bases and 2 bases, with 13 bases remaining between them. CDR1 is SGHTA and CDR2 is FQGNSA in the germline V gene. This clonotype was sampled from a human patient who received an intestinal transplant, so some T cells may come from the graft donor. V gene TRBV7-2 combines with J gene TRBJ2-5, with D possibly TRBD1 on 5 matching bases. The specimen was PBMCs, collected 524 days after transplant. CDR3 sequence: CASSFNTGGQETQYF. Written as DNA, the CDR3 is TGTGCCAGCAGCTTCAACACAGGTGGGCAAGAGACCCAGTACTTC.